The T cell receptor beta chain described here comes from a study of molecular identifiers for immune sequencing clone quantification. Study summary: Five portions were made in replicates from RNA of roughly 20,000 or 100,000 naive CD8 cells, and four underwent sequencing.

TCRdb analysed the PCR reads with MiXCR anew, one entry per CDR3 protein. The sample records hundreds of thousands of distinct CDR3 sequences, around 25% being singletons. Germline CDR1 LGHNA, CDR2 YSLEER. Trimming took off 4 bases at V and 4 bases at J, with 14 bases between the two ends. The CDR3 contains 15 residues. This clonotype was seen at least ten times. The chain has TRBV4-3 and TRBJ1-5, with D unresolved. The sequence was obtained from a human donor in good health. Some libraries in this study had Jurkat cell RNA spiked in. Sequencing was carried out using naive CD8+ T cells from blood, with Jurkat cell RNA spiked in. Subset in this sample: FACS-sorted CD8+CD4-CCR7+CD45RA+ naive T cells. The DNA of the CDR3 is TGCGCCAGCAGCCCGGACCTTCCCCCAAATCAGCCCCAGCATTTT. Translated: CASSPDLPPNQPQHF.